The entry below gives a single T cell receptor beta chain sequence along with its context. Its antigen remains unknown. This entry is derived from a study of CD8+ T cells in alopecia areata. Study-wide results and caveats: Mouse data revealed clearer TCR sharing than patient data did, a gap possibly tied to HLA. In lesional scalp, particularly from alopecia totalis/universalis, clonality was higher than in normal scalp.

The V and J ends lost 0 bases and 5 bases, in that order; junction bases with no gene match: 0. This CDR3 is 13 amino acids long. Looked up from germline, CDR1 is MNHEY and CDR2 is SMNVEV (reference sequence). RNA was extracted and reverse transcribed into cDNA as the sequencing template. Only in-frame clones appear in the TCRdb table, and some are missing; sequencing was by immunoSEQ multiplex PCR. This table holds 150,000 or so clones, around 64% found once. This chain joins TRBV27 and TRBJ2-7; TRBD2 matches at 8 bases. This clonotype originated in a human donor with alopecia areata. This material consisted of CD8+ T cells sorted from blood, taken at week 0. The CDR3 protein is CASSLSSGNEQYF. As DNA, the CDR3 is TGTGCCAGCAGTTTATCTAGCGGGAACGAGCAGTACTTC.